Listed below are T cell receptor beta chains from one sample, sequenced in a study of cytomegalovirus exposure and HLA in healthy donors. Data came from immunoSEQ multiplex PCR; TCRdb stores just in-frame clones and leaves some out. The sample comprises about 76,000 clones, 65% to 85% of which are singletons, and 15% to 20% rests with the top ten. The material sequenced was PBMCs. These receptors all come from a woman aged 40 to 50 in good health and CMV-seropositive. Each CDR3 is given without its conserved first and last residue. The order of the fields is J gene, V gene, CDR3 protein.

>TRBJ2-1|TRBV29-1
SVGAIGGSIGKF
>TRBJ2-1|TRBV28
ASSFKGIAGGNYNEQF
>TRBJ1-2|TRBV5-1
ASSRGTVQLGYT
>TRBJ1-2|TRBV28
ASSPGGENYGYT
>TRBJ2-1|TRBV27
ASSRTSGGSYNEQF
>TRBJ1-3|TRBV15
ATSRVSRNTIY
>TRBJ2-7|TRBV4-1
ASSQDILSGRAYEQY
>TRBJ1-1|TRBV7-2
ASSPQGQSTEAF
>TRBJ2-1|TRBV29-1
SVETGLWQF
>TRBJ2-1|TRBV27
ASSFRGGYNEQF
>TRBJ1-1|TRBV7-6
ASSPEQGRTEAF
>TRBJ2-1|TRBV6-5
ASSFSDRSSYNEQF
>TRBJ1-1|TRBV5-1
ASSLVVTGQGTEAF
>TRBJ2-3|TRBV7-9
ASSFSLGGGTDTQY
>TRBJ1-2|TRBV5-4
ASSRDSNYGYT
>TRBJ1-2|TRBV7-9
ASSLAGGLEGYGYT
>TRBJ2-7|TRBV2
ASSVERGFYEQY
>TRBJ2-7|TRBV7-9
ASSIPGQASYEQY
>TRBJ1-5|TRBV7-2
ASSYDSYQPQH
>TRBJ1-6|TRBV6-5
ASGTGTSPLH
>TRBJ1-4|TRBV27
ASSLLGEVEKLF
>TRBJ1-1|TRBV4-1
ASSQGVTEAF